A single sample gave rise to the 19 T cell receptor beta chains below, sequenced in a study of technical replicates of blood from a few donors. Profiling relied on immunoSEQ multiplex PCR, and the TCRdb table lists in-frame clones only, not all of them. Among some 71,000 clones listed, 97% were seen once. Sequencing was done on a sample of T cells isolated from PBMCs. The receptors stem from a human donor in good health.

This rearrangement joins TRBV18 to TRBJ1-5; D is uncertain. V lost 6 bases, J lost 2 bases, and 14 bases lay in between. The CDR3 spans 15 residues. The V gene's germline CDR1 is KGHSH and CDR2 LQKENI. CDR3 in amino acids: CASSEVSGGNQPQHF. The CDR3 nucleotides read TGTGCCAGCTCCGAGGTCAGCGGGGGCAATCAGCCCCAGCATTTT.

The gene calls are TRBV2 and TRBJ2-3, with a weak D call TRBD1 (5 bases). V was cut by 3 bases and J by 6 bases, with 16 bases left in between. Germline loops: CDR1 SNHLY, CDR2 FYNNEI. The CDR3 covers 15 residues. CDR3 coding DNA: TGTGCCAGCAGTGATGGTATAGGACATACGGATACGCAGTATTTT. Translating it yields CASSDGIGHTDTQYF.

The rearrangement uses TRBV6-5 and TRBJ1-1, with a weak D call TRBD1 (6 bases). V lost 6 bases to trimming and J lost 10 bases, with 12 bases between them. Germline-derived CDR1 and CDR2 are MNHEY and SVGAGI. The CDR3 runs to 11 residues. This chain's CDR3 is CASRGGGGAFF. In nucleotides, the CDR3 is TGTGCCAGCAGGGGGGGCGGGGGAGCTTTCTTT.

The chain links TRBV2 to TRBJ2-7; perhaps TRBD2 as D (6 bases). The CDR3 spans 16 residues. V was pared by 5 bases and J by 0 bases, with 17 bases between. CDR1 SNHLY and CDR2 FYNNEI come from the germline V gene. The CDR3 sequence: CASSPGLAGSSYEQYF. The DNA of the CDR3 is TGTGCCAGCAGTCCGGGCCTCGCGGGAAGCTCCTACGAGCAGTACTTC.

The V call is TRBV5-6, the J call TRBJ2-7, with TRBD2 matching over 7 bases. The ends lost 4 bases at V and 3 bases at J; junction bases unmatched: 7. Germline CDR1 SGHDT, CDR2 YYEEEE. This CDR3 has 14 amino acids. The DNA of the CDR3 is TGTGCCAGCAGCCAACAATGGGGGGGCTACGAGCAGTACTTC. Amino acids: CASSQQWGGYEQYF. Complete variable domain (other parts from reference TRBV5-6 and TRBJ2-7): DAGVTQSPTHLIKTRGQQVTLRCSPKSGHDTVSWYQQALGQGPQFIFQYYEEEERQRGNFPDRFSGHQFPNYSSELNVNALLLGDSALYLCASSQQWGGYEQYFGPGTRLTVT.

The chain carries TRBV5-1 and TRBJ2-3; 7 positions agree with TRBD2. Germline values: CDR1 SGHRS, CDR2 YFSETQ. The CDR3 extends over 15 amino acids. V was pared by 0 bases and J by 2 bases, with 3 bases of the junction left unmatched. CDR3 in amino acids: CASSLGAGATDTQYF. The CDR3, as DNA: TGCGCCAGCAGCTTGGGTGCGGGAGCCACAGATACGCAGTATTTT.

The chain joins TRBV15 to TRBJ2-5; 12 positions match TRBD2. CDR1 LNHNV and CDR2 YYDKDF come from the germline V gene (reference sequence). Unmatched junction bases numbered 6, after V lost 2 bases and J lost 5 bases. This CDR3 has 16 amino acids. Here the CDR3 reads CATSRLAGGPGETQYF. The CDR3 DNA is TGTGCCACCAGCAGACTAGCGGGAGGGCCGGGGGAGACCCAGTACTTC.

This clone was detected only once. The rearrangement joins TRBV13 to TRBJ1-2; D is perhaps TRBD1 (6 bases). Germline CDR1 is PRHDT and CDR2 is FYEKMQ (reference sequence). V dropped 0 bases and J dropped 4 bases, with 18 bases sitting between them. CDR3 size: 17 residues. The CDR3 loop is CASSLGMAEGVAYGYTF. The CDR3 DNA follows: TGTGCCAGCAGCTTAGGTATGGCCGAGGGGGTCGCCTATGGCTACACCTTC.

J is TRBJ2-7 and V is TRBV19; TRBD1 matches 7 bases. CDR3 length equals 14 residues. The germline V gene encodes CDR1 LNHDA and CDR2 SQIVND (reference sequence). The junction had 5 bases not matched to a gene; V was cut back by 5 bases and J by 1 base. The CDR3 sequence: CASSSGQLSYEQYF. CDR3 bases: TGTGCCAGTAGTTCGGGACAGTTGTCCTACGAGCAGTACTTC.

The chain has TRBV11-2 and TRBJ2-7; 8 nucleotides align to TRBD2. Germline CDR1 reads SGHAT; CDR2 reads FQNNGV. CDR3 size: 13 residues. V lost 5 bases and J lost 6; bases outside the gene matches: 6. As DNA, the CDR3 is TGTGCCAGCAGCGAGAGAGCGGGAGTCGAGCAGTACTTC. It specifies CASSERAGVEQYF.

DNA of the CDR3: TGTGCCAGCAGCTTCCGGGGGACAGATACGCAGTATTTT. Its protein is CASSFRGTDTQYF. The chain couples TRBV5-4 to TRBJ2-3, with D possibly TRBD2 on 6 matching bases. CDR3 length: 13 residues. Germline V lookup: CDR1 SGHNT, CDR2 YYREEE (reference sequence). Trimming took 2 bases from V and 3 from J, leaving 7 bases between them.

The chain has TRBV11-1 and TRBJ2-7; tentative D call: TRBD1 (6 bases). This CDR3 contains 16 residues. V was cut by 4 bases and J by 1 base, with 17 bases left in between. The V gene's germline CDR1 is SGHAT and CDR2 FQDESV (reference sequence). CDR3 coding DNA: TGTGCCAGCAGCTCAGGCCTCCGGGACAAGTCCTACGAGCAGTACTTC. Translation gives CASSSGLRDKSYEQYF.

The J gene is TRBJ2-1, the V gene TRBV4-1, with 7 nucleotides matching TRBD2. CDR1 and CDR2 from the germline V gene are MGHRA and YSYEKL. J lost 6 bases, V lost 1 base, and 12 bases had no gene match. This CDR3 has 17 amino acids. CDR3 protein: CASSQVRAGLRVNEQFF. CDR3 nucleotides: TGCGCCAGCAGCCAAGTTCGAGCGGGACTTAGGGTCAATGAGCAGTTCTTC.

The rearrangement uses TRBV14 and TRBJ2-7; a weak D match, TRBD1 (7 bases). The CDR3 loop spans 17 amino acids. Trimming cost V 3 bases and J 3 bases, with 21 bases left between them. From germline, CDR1 is SGHDN and CDR2 FVKESK. In nucleotides, the CDR3 is TGTGCCAGCAGCCATATGCATGGACAGGAGGGTTTCTACGAGCAGTACTTC. Translation gives CASSHMHGQEGFYEQYF.

The V gene is TRBV6-6, the J gene TRBJ2-5, with TRBD1 identical over 7 bases. CDR1 and CDR2 (germline): MNHNY, SVGAGI (reference sequence). V gave up 0 bases and J gave up 4 bases; unmatched junction bases: 2. The CDR3 length is 14 residues. The CDR3 nucleotides are TGTGCCAGCAGTTACTCGGCAGGGGGAGAGACCCAGTACTTC. It codes for CASSYSAGGETQYF.

The V call is TRBV6-5, the J call TRBJ1-4; no reliable D call. CDR3 size: 13 residues. The V and J ends lost 6 bases and 8 bases respectively, with 13 bases between them. CDR1 is MNHEY, CDR2 SVGAGI, per germline. Here the CDR3 reads CASRRELQEKLFF. The CDR3 DNA reads TGTGCCAGCAGAAGGGAGTTACAAGAAAAACTGTTTTTT.

The chain carries TRBV10-2 and TRBJ1-1; 7 bases align to TRBD1. CDR1 and CDR2 from the germline V gene are WSHSY and SAAADI. The trim removed 0 bases at V and 3 bases at J, leaving 4 bases unmatched. This CDR3 has 15 amino acids. The CDR3 here is CASSESNRGYTEAFF. The CDR3 bases are TGCGCCAGCAGTGAGTCGAACAGGGGATACACTGAAGCTTTCTTT.

This rearrangement joins TRBV11-3 to TRBJ1-4, with D unclear. Germline V gives CDR1 SGHNT, CDR2 YENEEA. CDR3 size: 15 residues. V was clipped by 5 bases and J by 8 bases, with 18 bases between them. The CDR3 reads CASSPMGAGVEKLFF. Written as DNA, the CDR3 is TGTGCCAGCAGCCCAATGGGAGCGGGAGTAGAAAAACTGTTTTTT. Full variable domain (remainder filled in from reference TRBV11-3 and TRBJ1-4): EAGVVQSPRYKIIEKKQPVAFWCNPISGHNTLYWYLQNLGQGPELLIRYENEEAVDDSQLPKDRFSAERLKGVDSTLKIQPAELGDSAVYLCASSPMGAGVEKLFFGSGTQLSVL.

The chain couples TRBV4-1 to TRBJ2-3; D gene ambiguous. Trimming shortened V by 3 bases and J by 0 bases, and 10 bases separated the two germline ends. This CDR3 spans 15 amino acids. CDR1 is MGHRA, CDR2 YSYEKL, per germline. The CDR3: CASSQRITSTDTQYF. CDR3 DNA: TGCGCCAGCAGCCAGAGGATAACTAGCACAGATACGCAGTATTTT.